Reported below is one TCR beta chain. This entry belongs to a study of blood T cell repertoires in COVID-19. Per the germline V gene, CDR1 is MGHRA and CDR2 is YSYEKL. The CDR3 has 14 amino acids. The ends were cut back, 1 base at V and 1 base at J, with 8 bases in the middle. Only in-frame clones appear in the TCRdb table, and some are missing; sequencing was by immunoSEQ multiplex PCR. The profile covers about 180,000 clones, with more than 75% appearing a single time and roughly 2.5% taken by the ten largest. The sequencing input was peripheral blood. The J gene is TRBJ2-7, the V gene TRBV4-1; the D gene is possibly TRBD2 (5 bases). The sequence derives from a man aged 35 to 55 with active or convalescent COVID-19. The CDR3 loop is CASSQVGSSYEQYF. CDR3 coding DNA: TGCGCCAGCAGCCAAGTGGGGAGTTCCTACGAGCAGTACTTC.